One and the same sample provided the 8 T cell receptor beta chains below, sequenced in a study of blood T cell repertoires in COVID-19. Libraries were prepared by immunoSEQ multiplex PCR; TCRdb keeps only in-frame clonotypes and omits some of them. This sample has 150,000 to 170,000 clones; roughly 84% occur once, and the top ten carry around 8.1%. Sample: peripheral blood. Source of these receptors: a woman aged 60-75 years with COVID-19, enrolled during active disease.

The chain recombines TRBV7-2 with TRBJ1-1; D ambiguous. CDR3 size: 13 residues. Germline V CDR1 and CDR2: SGHTA, FQGNSA. Trimming removed 2 bases at V and 4 bases at J, with 8 bases between. The CDR3 DNA follows: TGTGCCAGCAGCTTAAACCAGGTCACTGAAGCTTTCTTT. This codes for CASSLNQVTEAFF. The variable domain in full, completed from reference TRBV7-2 and TRBJ1-1, reads GAGVSQSPSNKVTEKGKDVELRCDPISGHTALYWYRQSLGQGLEFLIYFQGNSAPDKSGLPSDRFSAERTGGSVSTLTIQRTQQEDSAVYLCASSLNQVTEAFFGQGTRLTVV.

V is TRBV2 and J is TRBJ2-1, with 12 bases identical to TRBD2. The J segment lost 8 bases and the V segment lost 4 bases, leaving 6 bases of the junction unmatched. CDR1 is SNHLY, CDR2 FYNNEI, per germline. The CDR3 is 15 residues long. DNA of the CDR3: TGTGCCAGCAGTGTGGAGACTAGCGGGAGCGATGAGCAGTTCTTC. It specifies CASSVETSGSDEQFF.

This clone was seen just once. The chain recombines TRBV6-2 or TRBV6-3 with TRBJ1-1; maybe TRBD1 (5 bases). V was shortened by 2 bases and J by 3 bases, with 10 bases between the two germline ends. Germline values: CDR1 MNHEY, CDR2 SVGEGT. The CDR3 is 14 amino acids. CDR3 sequence: CASSYHPGDTEAFF. The CDR3 DNA reads as TGTGCCAGCAGTTACCATCCGGGGGACACTGAAGCTTTCTTT.

The chain recombines TRBV19 with TRBJ1-2; possible D gene TRBD1, 5 bases. Germline V lookup: CDR1 LNHDA, CDR2 SQIVND (reference sequence). This CDR3 has 16 amino acids. V lost 6 bases and J 2 bases, leaving 19 bases between the germline ends. CDR3 sequence: CASRTSGGRSNYGYTF. The CDR3 nucleotides read TGTGCCAGTAGAACGTCGGGGGGAAGATCGAACTATGGCTACACCTTC.

This clone was picked up one time. This chain links TRBV5-4 with TRBJ2-7; 7 nucleotides match TRBD2. The CDR3 extends over 13 amino acids. J gave up 6 bases and V 3 bases, and 6 bases lay outside the gene matches. CDR1 is SGHNT and CDR2 is YYREEE in the germline V gene (reference sequence). In DNA form, the CDR3 reads TGTGCCAGCAGCTCGGGACTACAACTCGAGCAGTACTTC. It specifies CASSSGLQLEQYF.

The chain combines TRBV5-1 with TRBJ1-1, with a possible D match to TRBD1 (6 bases). The CDR3 loop spans 12 amino acids. Trimming took 4 bases from V and 5 from J, leaving 9 bases between them. Germline values: CDR1 SGHRS, CDR2 YFSETQ. The CDR3 coding sequence is TGCGCCAGCAGCGGGACACATACTGAAGCTTTCTTT. Its translation: CASSGTHTEAFF.

This chain uses TRBV5-1 with TRBJ2-1, with 10 bases lining up with TRBD2. The CDR3 length is 15 residues. Germline-derived CDR1 and CDR2 are SGHRS and YFSETQ. V was pared by 6 bases and J by 1 base, with 4 bases of the junction left unmatched. The CDR3 sequence is CASKVAGGSYNEQFF. DNA for the CDR3: TGCGCCAGCAAAGTAGCGGGAGGATCCTACAATGAGCAGTTCTTC.

The gene calls are TRBV27 and TRBJ2-7; 7 nucleotides line up with TRBD2. The CDR3 consists of 15 residues. The V gene end was trimmed by 3 bases and the J gene end by 2 bases; junction bases not matched to a gene: 7. Germline V CDR1 and CDR2: MNHEY, SMNVEV (reference sequence). In nucleotides, the CDR3 is TGTGCCAGCAGTTTGGGGCGGGAGACCACCTACGAGCAGTACTTC. Its protein is CASSLGRETTYEQYF.